This TCR beta chain was sequenced during a study of T cells in Graves' hyperthyroidism and ophthalmopathy. Comment on this clonotype: As yet, its antigen is unknown.

Thyroid ultrasound and orbital computed tomography, with clinical symptoms and serum thyroxine and TRAb, informed diagnoses. Blood sampling occurred at first hyperthyroidism diagnosis, ahead of any ophthalmopathy symptoms. The PBMCs studied were ones that came from about 9.9 ml fresh peripheral blood. Findings and caveats of the study: Classification by a 13 V-J model distinguished ophthalmopathy from stable hyperthyroidism.

Amplified TCR beta CDR3 regions came from RNA transcripts. First-round RT-PCR targeting the TCR CDR3 was performed with the HTBI primer set. TCRdb re-analysed the multiplex PCR reads in MiXCR, keeping a single row per CDR3 protein. The sample shows over 120,000 distinct CDR3 sequences, 22% of them seen only once. This clonotype was obtained from a woman in her forties or fifties with Graves' hyperthyroidism that later progressed to Graves' ophthalmopathy. Sequencing was done on a sample of blood.

The CDR3 reads CASSSTRYNEQFF. As DNA, the CDR3 is TGTGCCAGCAGTTCCACAAGGTACAATGAGCAGTTCTTC. This sequence joins TRBV6-1 and TRBJ2-1, with no clear D. The germline V and J ends were trimmed by 5 bases and 4 bases, with 9 bases remaining between them. CDR3 size: 13 residues. Germline V lookup: CDR1 MNHNS, CDR2 SASEGT.